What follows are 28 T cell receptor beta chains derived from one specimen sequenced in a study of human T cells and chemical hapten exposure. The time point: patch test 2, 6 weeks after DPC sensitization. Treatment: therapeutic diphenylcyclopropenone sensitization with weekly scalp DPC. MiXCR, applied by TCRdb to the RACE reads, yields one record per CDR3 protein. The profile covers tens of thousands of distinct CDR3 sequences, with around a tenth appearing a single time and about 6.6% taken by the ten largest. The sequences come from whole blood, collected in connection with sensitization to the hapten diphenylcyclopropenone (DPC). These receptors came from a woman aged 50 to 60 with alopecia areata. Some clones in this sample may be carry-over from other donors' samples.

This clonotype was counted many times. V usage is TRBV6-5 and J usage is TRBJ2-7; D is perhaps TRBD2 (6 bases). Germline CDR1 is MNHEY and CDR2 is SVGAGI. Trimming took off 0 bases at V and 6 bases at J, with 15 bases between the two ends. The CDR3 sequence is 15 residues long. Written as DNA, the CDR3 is TGTGCCAGCAGTTACTCGATACCGGGAGTGGCCGAGCAGTACTTC. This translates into CASSYSIPGVAEQYF.

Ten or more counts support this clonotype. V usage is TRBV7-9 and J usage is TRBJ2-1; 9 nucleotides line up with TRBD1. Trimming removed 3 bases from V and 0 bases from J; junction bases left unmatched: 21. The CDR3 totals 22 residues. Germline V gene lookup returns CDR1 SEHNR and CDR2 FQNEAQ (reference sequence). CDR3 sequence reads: CASSFIGVGPGQGPLSYNEQFF. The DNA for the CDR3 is TGTGCCAGCAGCTTTATAGGTGTGGGTCCGGGACAGGGACCCCTCTCCTACAATGAGCAGTTCTTC.

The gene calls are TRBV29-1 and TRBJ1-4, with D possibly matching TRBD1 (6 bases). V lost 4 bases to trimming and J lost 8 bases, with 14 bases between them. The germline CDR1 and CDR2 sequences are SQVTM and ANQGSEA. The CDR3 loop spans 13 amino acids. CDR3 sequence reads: CSVGQGRWEKLFF. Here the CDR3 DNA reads TGCAGCGTTGGTCAGGGGAGATGGGAAAAACTGTTTTTT.

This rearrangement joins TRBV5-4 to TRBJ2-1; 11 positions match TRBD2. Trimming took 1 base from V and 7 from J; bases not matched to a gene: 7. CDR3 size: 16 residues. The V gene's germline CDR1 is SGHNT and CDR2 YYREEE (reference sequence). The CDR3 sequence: CASSLLAGGKGNEQFF. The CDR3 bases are TGTGCCAGCAGCTTGTTAGCGGGAGGGAAAGGGAATGAGCAGTTCTTC. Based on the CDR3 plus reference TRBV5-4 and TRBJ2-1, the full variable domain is ETGVTQSPTHLIKTRGQQVTLRCSSQSGHNTVSWYQQALGQGPQFIFQYYREEENGRGNFPPRFSGLQFPNYSSELNVNALELDDSALYLCASSLLAGGKGNEQFFGPGTRLTVL.

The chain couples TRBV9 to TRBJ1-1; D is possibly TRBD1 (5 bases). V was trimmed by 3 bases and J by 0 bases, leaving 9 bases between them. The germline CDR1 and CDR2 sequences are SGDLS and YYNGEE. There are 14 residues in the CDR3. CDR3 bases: TGTGCCAGCAGCGCCATGGGGCTGAACACTGAAGCTTTCTTT. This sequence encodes CASSAMGLNTEAFF.

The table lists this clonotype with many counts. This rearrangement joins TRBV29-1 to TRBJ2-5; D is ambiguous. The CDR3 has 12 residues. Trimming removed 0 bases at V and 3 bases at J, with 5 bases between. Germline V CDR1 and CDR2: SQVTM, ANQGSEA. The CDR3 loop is CSVEEFKETQYF. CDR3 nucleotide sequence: TGCAGCGTTGAAGAGTTTAAAGAGACCCAGTACTTC.

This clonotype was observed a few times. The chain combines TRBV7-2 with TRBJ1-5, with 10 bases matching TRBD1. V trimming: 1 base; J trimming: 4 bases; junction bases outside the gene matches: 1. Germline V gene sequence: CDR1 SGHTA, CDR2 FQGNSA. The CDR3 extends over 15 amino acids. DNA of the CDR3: TGTGCCAGCAGCTTAGAGGACAGGGGGAATCAGCCCCAGCATTTT. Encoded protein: CASSLEDRGNQPQHF.

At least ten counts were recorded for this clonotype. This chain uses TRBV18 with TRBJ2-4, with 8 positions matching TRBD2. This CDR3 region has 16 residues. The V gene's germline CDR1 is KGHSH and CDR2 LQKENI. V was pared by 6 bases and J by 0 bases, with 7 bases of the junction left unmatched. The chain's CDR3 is CASSLTSGLAKNIQYF. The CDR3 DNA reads TGTGCCAGCTCCCTAACTAGCGGACTAGCCAAAAACATTCAGTACTTC.

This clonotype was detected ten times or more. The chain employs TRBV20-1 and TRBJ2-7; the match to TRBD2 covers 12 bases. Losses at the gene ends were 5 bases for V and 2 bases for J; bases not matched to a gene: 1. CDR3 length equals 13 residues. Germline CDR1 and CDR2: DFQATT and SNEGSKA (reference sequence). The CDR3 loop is CSALAGGTYEQYF. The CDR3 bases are TGCAGTGCTCTAGCGGGAGGGACCTACGAGCAGTACTTC.

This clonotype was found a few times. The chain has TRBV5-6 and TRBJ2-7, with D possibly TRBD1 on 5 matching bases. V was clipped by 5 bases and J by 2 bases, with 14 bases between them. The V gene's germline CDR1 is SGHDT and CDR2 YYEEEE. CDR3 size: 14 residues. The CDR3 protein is CASSLWGLPYEQYF. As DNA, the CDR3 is TGTGCCAGCAGTTTGTGGGGCCTTCCCTACGAGCAGTACTTC.

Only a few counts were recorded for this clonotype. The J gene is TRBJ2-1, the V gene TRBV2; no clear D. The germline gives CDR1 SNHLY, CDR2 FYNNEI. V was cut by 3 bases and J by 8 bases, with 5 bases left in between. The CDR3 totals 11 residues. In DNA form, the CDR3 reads TGTGCCAGCAGTGAGTGGTATGAGCAGTTCTTC. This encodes CASSEWYEQFF.

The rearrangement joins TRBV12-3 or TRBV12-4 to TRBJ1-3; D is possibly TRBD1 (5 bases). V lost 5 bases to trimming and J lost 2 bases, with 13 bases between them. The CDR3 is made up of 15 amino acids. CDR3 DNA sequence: TGTGCCAGCAGTCCCGGTGGGGGGGCTGGAAACACCATATATTTT. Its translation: CASSPGGGAGNTIYF.

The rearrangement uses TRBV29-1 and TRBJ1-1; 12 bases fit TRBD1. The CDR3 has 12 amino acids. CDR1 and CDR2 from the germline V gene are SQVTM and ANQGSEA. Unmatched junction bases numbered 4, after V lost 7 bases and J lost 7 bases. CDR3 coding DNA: TGCAGCGGTGGGACAGGGGGCGGTGAAGCTTTCTTT. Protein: CSGGTGGGEAFF.

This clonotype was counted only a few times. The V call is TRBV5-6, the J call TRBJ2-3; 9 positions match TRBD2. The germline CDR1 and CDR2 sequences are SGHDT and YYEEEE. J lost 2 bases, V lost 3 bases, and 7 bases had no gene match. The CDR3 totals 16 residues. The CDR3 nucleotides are TGTGCCAGCAGCTCTCCGGGACTAGCCGACACAGATACGCAGTATTTT. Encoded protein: CASSSPGLADTDTQYF.

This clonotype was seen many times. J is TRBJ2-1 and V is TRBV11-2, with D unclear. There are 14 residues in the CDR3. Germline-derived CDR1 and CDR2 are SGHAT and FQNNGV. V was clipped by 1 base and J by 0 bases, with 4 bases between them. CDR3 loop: CASSLAGSYNEQFF. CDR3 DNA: TGTGCCAGCAGCTTAGCGGGCTCCTACAATGAGCAGTTCTTC. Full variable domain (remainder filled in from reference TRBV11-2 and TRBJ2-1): EAGVAQSPRYKIIEKRQSVAFWCNPISGHATLYWYQQILGQGPKLLIQFQNNGVVDDSQLPKDRFSAERLKGVDSTLKIQPAKLEDSAVYLCASSLAGSYNEQFFGPGTRLTVL.

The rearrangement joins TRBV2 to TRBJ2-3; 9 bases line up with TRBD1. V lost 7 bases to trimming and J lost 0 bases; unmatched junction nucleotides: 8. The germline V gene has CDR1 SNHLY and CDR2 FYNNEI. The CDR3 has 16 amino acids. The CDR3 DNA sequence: TGTGCCAGCAATCAAGACAGGGGGAGGAGCACAGATACGCAGTATTTT. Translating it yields CASNQDRGRSTDTQYF.

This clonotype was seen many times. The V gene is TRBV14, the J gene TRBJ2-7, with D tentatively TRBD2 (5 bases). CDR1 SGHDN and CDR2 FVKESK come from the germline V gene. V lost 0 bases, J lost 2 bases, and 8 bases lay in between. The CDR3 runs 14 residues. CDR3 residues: CASSQDRGTYEQYF. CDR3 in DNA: TGTGCCAGCAGCCAAGATCGAGGGACCTACGAGCAGTACTTC.

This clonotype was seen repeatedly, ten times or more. The CDR3 nucleotides are TGTGCCAGCAGATCGGGGACAGCGCAATTCTTCTATGGCTACACCTTC. Translation: CASRSGTAQFFYGYTF. This sequence joins TRBV7-3 and TRBJ1-2, with 7 positions matching TRBD1. The J segment lost 4 bases and the V segment lost 6 bases, leaving 14 bases of the junction unmatched. This CDR3 has 16 residues. Per germline, CDR1 SGHTA and CDR2 FQGTGA.

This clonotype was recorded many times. The CDR3 region is CAWSNTYNEQFF. The CDR3 nucleotides are TGTGCCTGGAGTAACACCTACAATGAGCAGTTCTTC. The V call is TRBV30, the J call TRBJ2-1, with D uncertain. Per germline, CDR1 GTSNPN and CDR2 SVGIG (reference sequence). The V gene lost 2 bases and the J gene lost 2 bases, with 4 bases spanning the gap. This CDR3 has 12 amino acids.

The CDR3 DNA follows: TGCAGTGCGCCAACCTTCGGCGGTCAAGAGACCCAGTACTTC. The encoded protein is CSAPTFGGQETQYF. This chain links TRBV20-1 with TRBJ2-5; D gene unclear. Germline V gene data show CDR1 as DFQATT and CDR2 as SNEGSKA (reference sequence). The CDR3 sequence is 14 residues long. V was pared by 6 bases and J by 2 bases, with 16 bases between.

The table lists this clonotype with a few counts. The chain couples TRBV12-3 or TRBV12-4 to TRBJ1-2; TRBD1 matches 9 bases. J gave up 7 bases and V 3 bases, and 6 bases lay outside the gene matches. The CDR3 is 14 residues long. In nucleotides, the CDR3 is TGTGCCAGCAGTTTTTCCCCGACAGGGGGTGGCTACACCTTC. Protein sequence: CASSFSPTGGGYTF.

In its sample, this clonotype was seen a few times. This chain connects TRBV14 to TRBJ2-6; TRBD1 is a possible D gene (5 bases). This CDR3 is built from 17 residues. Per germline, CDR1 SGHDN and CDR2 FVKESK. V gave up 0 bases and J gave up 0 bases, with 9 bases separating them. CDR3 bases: TGTGCCAGCAGCCAAGATATCAGGGCCTCTGGGGCCAACGTCCTGACTTTC. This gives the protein CASSQDIRASGANVLTF.

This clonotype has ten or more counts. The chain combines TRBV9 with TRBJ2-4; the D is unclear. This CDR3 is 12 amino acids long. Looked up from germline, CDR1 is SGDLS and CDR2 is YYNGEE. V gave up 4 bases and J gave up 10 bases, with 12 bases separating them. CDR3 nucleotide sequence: TGTGCCAGCAGCCGTGGGGAAGAGATTCAGTACTTC. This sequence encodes CASSRGEEIQYF.

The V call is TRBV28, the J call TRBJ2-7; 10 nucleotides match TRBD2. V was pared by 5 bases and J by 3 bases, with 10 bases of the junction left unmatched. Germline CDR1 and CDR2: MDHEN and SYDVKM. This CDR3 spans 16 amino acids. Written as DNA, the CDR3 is TGTGCCAGCAGTATAATTGAACTAGCGGGACTCTACGAGCAGTACTTC. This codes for CASSIIELAGLYEQYF. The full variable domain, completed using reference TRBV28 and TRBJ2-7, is DVKVTQSSRYLVKRTGEKVFLECVQDMDHENMFWYRQDPGLGLRLIYFSYDVKMKEKGDIPEGYSVSREKKERFSLILESASTNQTSMYLCASSIIELAGLYEQYFGPGTRLTVT.

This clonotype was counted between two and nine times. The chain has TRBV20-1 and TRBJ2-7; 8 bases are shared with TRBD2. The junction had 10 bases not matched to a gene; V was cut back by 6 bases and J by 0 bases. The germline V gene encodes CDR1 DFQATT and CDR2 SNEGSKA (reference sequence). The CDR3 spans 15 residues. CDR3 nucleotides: TGCAGTGCCATGGGGCTAGCGGGCTTCTCCTACGAGCAGTACTTC. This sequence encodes CSAMGLAGFSYEQYF.

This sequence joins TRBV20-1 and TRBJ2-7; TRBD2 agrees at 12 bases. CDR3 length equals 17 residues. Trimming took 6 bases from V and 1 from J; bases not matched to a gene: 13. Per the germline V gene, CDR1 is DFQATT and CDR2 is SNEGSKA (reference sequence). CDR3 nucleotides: TGCAGTGCAGGCGTTAGACTAGCGGGAGTGGAATCCTACGAGCAGTACTTC. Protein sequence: CSAGVRLAGVESYEQYF.

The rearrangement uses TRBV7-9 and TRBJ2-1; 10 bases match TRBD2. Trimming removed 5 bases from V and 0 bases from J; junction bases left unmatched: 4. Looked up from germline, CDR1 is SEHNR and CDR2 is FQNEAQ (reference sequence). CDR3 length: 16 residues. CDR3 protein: CASSQLAGRSYNEQFF. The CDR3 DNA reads TGTGCCAGCAGCCAACTAGCGGGGCGCTCCTACAATGAGCAGTTCTTC.

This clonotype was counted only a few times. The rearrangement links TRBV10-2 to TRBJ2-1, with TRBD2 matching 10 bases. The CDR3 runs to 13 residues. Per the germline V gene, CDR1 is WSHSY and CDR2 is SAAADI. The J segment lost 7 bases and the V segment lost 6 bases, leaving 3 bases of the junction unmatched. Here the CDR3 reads CASRAGGRNEQFF. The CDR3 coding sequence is TGCGCCAGCAGAGCGGGAGGGCGGAATGAGCAGTTCTTC.